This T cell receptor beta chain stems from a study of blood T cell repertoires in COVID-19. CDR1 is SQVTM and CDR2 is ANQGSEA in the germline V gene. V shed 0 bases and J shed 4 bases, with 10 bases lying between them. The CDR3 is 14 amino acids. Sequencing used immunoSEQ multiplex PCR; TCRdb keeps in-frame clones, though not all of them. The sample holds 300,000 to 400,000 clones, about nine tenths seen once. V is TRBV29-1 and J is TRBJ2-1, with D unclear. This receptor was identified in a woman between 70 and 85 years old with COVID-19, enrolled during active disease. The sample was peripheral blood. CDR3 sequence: CSVEDGDGYNEQFF. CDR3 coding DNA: TGCAGCGTTGAAGATGGAGACGGTTACAATGAGCAGTTCTTC.